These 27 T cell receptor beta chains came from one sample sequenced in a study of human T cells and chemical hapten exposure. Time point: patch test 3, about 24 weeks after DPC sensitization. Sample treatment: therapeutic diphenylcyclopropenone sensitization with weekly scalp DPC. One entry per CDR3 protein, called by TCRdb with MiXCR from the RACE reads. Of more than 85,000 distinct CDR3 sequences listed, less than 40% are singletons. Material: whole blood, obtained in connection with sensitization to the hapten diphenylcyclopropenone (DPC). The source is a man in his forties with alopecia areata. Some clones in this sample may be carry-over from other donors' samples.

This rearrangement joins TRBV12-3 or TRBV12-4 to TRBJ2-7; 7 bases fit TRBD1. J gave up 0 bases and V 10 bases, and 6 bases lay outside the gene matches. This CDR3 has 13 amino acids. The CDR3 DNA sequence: TGTGCCACTACCAGGGACAGCTCCTACGAGCAGTACTTC. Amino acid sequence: CATTRDSSYEQYF.

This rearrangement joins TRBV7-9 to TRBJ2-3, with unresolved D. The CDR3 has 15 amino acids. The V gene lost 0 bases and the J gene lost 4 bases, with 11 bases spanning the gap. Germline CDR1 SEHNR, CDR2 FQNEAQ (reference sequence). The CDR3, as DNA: TGTGCCAGCAGCTTAGCGGGCGCGGCTGCAGATACGCAGTATTTT. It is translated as CASSLAGAAADTQYF. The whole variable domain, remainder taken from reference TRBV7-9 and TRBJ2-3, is DTGVSQNPRHKITKRGQNVTFRCDPISEHNRLYWYRQTLGQGPEFLTYFQNEAQLEKSRLLSDRFSAERPKGSFSTLEIQRTEQGDSAMYLCASSLAGAAADTQYFGPGTRLTVL.

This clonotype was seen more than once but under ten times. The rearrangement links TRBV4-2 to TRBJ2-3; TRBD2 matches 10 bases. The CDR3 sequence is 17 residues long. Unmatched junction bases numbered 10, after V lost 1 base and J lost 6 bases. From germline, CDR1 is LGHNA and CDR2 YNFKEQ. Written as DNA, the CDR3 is TGTGCCAGCAGCCAAGTTCCTGGGCTAGCGGGAGATGATACGCAGTATTTT. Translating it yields CASSQVPGLAGDDTQYF.

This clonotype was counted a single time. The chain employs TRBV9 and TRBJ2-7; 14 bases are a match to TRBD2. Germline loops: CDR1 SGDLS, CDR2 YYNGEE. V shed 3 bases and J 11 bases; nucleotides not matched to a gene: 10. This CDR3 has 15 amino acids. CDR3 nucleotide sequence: TGTGCCAGCAGCGCGACCGGGACTAGCGGGAGCTTAGAGTACTTC. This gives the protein CASSATGTSGSLEYF.

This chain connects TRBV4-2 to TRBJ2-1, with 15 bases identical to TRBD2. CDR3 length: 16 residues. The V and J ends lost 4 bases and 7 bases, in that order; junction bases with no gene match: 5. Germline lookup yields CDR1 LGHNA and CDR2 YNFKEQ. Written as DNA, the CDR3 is TGTGCCAGCAGCCTGGGACTAGCGGGAGGTAAAAATGAGCAGTTCTTC. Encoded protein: CASSLGLAGGKNEQFF.

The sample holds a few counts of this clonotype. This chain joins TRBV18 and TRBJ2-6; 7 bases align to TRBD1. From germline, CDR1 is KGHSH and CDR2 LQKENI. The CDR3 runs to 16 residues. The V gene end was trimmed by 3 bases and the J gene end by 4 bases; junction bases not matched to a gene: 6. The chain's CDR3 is CASSPRQGTGANVLTF. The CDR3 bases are TGTGCCAGCTCACCCCGACAGGGTACAGGGGCCAACGTCCTGACTTTC.

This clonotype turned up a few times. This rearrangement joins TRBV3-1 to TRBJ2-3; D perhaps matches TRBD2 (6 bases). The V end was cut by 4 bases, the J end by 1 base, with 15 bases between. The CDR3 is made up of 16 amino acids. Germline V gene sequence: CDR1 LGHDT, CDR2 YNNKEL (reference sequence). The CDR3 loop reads CASSRQLASGTDTQYF. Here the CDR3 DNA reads TGTGCCAGCAGCCGCCAACTAGCATCCGGCACAGATACGCAGTATTTT.

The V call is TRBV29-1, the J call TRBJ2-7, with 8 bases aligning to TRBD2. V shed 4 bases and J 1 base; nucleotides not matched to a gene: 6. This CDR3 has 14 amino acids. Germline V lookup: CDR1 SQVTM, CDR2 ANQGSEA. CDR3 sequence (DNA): TGCAGCGTTGGGGTCGGGAGGGGATCCTACGAGCAGTACTTC. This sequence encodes CSVGVGRGSYEQYF.

CDR3 loop: CASSLDPRNNEQFF. The CDR3 DNA reads TGCGCCAGCAGCCTAGACCCACGGAACAATGAGCAGTTCTTC. V gene TRBV4-3 combines with J gene TRBJ2-1; D is unclear. V lost 4 bases, J lost 5 bases, and 12 bases lay in between. The CDR3 length is 14 residues. CDR1 LGHNA and CDR2 YSLEER come from the germline V gene.

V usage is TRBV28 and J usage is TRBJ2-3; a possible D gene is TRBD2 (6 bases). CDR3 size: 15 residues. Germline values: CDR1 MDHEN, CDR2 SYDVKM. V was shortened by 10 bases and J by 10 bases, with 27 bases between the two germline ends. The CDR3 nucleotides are TGTGCCACCTATCTTACGGGACTCCTCAATGGTGCGCAGTATTTT. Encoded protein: CATYLTGLLNGAQYF.

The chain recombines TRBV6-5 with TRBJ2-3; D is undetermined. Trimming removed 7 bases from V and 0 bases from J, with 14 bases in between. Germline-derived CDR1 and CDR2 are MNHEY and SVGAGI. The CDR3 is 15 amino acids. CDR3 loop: CASTRLGASTDTQYF. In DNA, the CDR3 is TGTGCCAGCACCAGGCTCGGTGCTAGCACAGATACGCAGTATTTT.

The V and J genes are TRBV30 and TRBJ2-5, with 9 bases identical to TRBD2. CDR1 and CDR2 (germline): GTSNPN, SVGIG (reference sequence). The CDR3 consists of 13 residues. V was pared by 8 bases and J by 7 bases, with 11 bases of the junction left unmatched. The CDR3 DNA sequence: TGTGCCCTTCGGGCTAGCGGGGCGGCGACCCAGTACTTC. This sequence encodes CALRASGAATQYF.

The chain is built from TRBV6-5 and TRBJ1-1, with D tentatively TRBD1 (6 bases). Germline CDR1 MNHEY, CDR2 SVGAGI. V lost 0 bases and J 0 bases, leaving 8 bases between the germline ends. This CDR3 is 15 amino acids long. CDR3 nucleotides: TGTGCCAGCAGTTACTCCACAGGGCTGAACACTGAAGCTTTCTTT. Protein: CASSYSTGLNTEAFF.

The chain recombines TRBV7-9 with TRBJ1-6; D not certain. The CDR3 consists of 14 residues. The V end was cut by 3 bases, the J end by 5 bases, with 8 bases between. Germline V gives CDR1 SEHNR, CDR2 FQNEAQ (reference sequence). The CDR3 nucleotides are TGTGCCAGCAGCTTCGAACCGAATAATTCACCCCTCCACTTT. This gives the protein CASSFEPNNSPLHF.

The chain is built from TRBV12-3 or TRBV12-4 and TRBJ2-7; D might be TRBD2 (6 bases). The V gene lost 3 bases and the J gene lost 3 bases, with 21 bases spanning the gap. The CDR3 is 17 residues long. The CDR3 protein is CASSFLGSRSGYYEQYV. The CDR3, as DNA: TGTGCCAGCAGTTTTTTAGGGTCCCGTAGCGGTTACTACGAGCAGTACGTC.

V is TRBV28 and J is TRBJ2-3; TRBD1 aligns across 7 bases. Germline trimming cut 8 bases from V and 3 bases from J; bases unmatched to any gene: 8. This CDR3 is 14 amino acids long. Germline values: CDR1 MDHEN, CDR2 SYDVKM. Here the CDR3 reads CASGLTGATDTQYF. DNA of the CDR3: TGTGCCAGCGGCTTAACAGGGGCGACAGATACGCAGTATTTT.

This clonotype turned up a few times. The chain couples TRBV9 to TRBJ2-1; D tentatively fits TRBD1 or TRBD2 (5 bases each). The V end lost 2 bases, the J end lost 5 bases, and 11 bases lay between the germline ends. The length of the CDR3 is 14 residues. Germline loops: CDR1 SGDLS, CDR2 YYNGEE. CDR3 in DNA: TGTGCCAGCAGCGTGACCGGGACCAACAATGAGCAGTTCTTC. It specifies CASSVTGTNNEQFF.

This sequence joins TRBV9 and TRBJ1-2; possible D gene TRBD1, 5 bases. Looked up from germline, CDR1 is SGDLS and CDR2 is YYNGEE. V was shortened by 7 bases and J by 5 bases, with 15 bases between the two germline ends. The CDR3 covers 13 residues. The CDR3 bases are TGTGCCAGCTCCGAGGGGACGGATTATGGCTACACCTTC. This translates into CASSEGTDYGYTF.

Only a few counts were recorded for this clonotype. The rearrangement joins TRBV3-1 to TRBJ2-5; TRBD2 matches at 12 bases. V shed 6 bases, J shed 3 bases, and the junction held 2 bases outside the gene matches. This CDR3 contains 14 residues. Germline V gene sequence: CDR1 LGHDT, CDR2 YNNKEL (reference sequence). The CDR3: CASRRLAGEETQYF. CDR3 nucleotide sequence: TGTGCCAGCAGGAGACTAGCGGGAGAAGAGACCCAGTACTTC.

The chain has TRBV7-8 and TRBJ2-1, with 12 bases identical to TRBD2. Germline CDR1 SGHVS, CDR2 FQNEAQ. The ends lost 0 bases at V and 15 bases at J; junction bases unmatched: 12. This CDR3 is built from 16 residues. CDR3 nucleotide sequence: TGTGCCAGCAGCTTAGCCCCTAGCGGGAGGGCAGGGGAGGCGTTCTTC. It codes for CASSLAPSGRAGEAFF.

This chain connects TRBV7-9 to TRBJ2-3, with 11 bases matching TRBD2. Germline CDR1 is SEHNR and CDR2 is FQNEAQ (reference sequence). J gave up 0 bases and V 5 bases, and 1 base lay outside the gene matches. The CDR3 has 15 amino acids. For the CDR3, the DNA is TGTGCCAGCAGCCGGACTAGCGGGAGCACAGATACGCAGTATTTT. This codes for CASSRTSGSTDTQYF.

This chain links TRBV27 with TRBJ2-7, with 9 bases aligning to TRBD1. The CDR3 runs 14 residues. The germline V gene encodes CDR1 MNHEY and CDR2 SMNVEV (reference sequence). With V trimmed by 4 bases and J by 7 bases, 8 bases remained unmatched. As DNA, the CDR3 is TGTGCCAGCAGTTCCTGGGACAGGGCCAAGGAGCAGTACTTC. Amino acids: CASSSWDRAKEQYF.

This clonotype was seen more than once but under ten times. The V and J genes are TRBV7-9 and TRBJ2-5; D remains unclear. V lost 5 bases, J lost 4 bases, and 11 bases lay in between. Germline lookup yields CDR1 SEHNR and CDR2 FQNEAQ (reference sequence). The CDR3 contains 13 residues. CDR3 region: CASSRTGGETQYF. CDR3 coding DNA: TGTGCCAGCAGCAGGACGGGCGGAGAGACCCAGTACTTC.

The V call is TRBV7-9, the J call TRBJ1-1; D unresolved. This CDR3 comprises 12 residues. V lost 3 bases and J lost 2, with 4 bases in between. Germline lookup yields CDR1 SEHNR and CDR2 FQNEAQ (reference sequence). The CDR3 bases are TGTGCCAGCAGCTTCACTAACACTGAAGCTTTCTTT. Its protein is CASSFTNTEAFF. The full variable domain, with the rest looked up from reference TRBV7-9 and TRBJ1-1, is DTGVSQNPRHKITKRGQNVTFRCDPISEHNRLYWYRQTLGQGPEFLTYFQNEAQLEKSRLLSDRFSAERPKGSFSTLEIQRTEQGDSAMYLCASSFTNTEAFFGQGTRLTVV.

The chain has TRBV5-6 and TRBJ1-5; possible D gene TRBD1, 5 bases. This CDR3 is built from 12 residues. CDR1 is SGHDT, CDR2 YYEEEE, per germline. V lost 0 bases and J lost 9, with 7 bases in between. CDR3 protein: CASSLAGGPQHF. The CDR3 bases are TGTGCCAGCAGCTTGGCGGGGGGGCCCCAGCATTTT.

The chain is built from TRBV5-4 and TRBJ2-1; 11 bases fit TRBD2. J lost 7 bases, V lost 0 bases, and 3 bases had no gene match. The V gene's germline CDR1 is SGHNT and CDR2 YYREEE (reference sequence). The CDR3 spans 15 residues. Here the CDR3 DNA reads TGTGCCAGCAGCTTGGGACTAGCGGGATTGAATGAGCAGTTCTTC. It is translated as CASSLGLAGLNEQFF.

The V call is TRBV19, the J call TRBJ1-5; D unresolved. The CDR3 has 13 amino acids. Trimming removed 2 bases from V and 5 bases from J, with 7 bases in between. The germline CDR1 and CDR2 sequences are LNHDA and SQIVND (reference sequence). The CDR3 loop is CASSIQNDQPQHF. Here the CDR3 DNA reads TGTGCCAGTAGTATACAGAATGATCAGCCCCAGCATTTT.